The entry below describes one T cell receptor beta chain. The antigen remains unidentified. This specimen comes from a study of blood T cells in healthy people across ages. It was with a sample-barcoded 5' primer and a J-beta primer mix that a second PCR of roughly 7 to 12 cycles was run. TCRdb analysed the 5' RACE reads with MiXCR anew, one entry per CDR3 protein. The data contain about 780,000 distinct CDR3 sequences, less than 60% of them singletons. This CDR3 region has 16 residues. Germline CDR1 and CDR2: SGHTA and FQGNSA. Trimming took 1 base from V and 11 from J; bases not matched to a gene: 15. Study-level results: With unsorted PBMCs, a conclusive comparison of naive versus antigen-experienced cells was not possible.

The material sequenced was blood. This receptor was identified in a man older than 75 in good health. This chain connects TRBV7-2 to TRBJ2-5; 8 positions match TRBD1. The CDR3 here is CASSLDGTGVFNEQYF. The CDR3 nucleotides are TGTGCCAGCAGCTTAGATGGGACAGGTGTTTTTAATGAGCAGTACTTC.